One and the same sample provided the 20 T cell receptor beta chains below, sequenced in a study of T-cell memory formation after mild COVID-19. In TCRdb, the 5' RACE reads were re-called with MiXCR into one record per CDR3 protein. This sample has approximately 340,000 distinct CDR3 sequences, with around 13% found just once. What was sequenced was PBMCs or a T cell subset sorted from them (not recorded which). The receptors come from a young man who had mild COVID-19 (a few samples of this study predate the infection). Cell type and time point are not known.

This clonotype has a count of ten or more. The chain recombines TRBV4-1 with TRBJ1-1; a possible D gene is TRBD1 (5 bases). Germline values: CDR1 MGHRA, CDR2 YSYEKL. V was shortened by 0 bases and J by 5 bases, with 7 bases between the two germline ends. The CDR3 totals 13 residues. For the CDR3, the DNA is TGCGCCAGCAGCCAAGATGGGGGGACTGAAGCTTTCTTT. Encoded protein: CASSQDGGTEAFF.

V is TRBV18 and J is TRBJ1-5; 10 bases align to TRBD1. Germline V CDR1 and CDR2: KGHSH, LQKENI. The CDR3 is made up of 15 amino acids. J gave up 6 bases and V 6 bases, and 8 bases lay outside the gene matches. The chain's CDR3 is CASSAGTGVVQPQHF. The DNA of the CDR3 is TGTGCCAGCTCCGCAGGGACAGGGGTTGTTCAGCCCCAGCATTTT.

The chain links TRBV5-1 to TRBJ1-1; tentative D call: TRBD1 (5 bases). This CDR3 contains 15 residues. Germline loops: CDR1 SGHRS, CDR2 YFSETQ. V dropped 3 bases and J dropped 0 bases, with 12 bases sitting between them. CDR3 loop: CASSYPKGLNTEAFF. CDR3 in DNA: TGCGCCAGCAGCTACCCTAAGGGGCTGAACACTGAAGCTTTCTTT.

In its sample, this clonotype was seen a few times. The chain is built from TRBV29-1 and TRBJ1-1; a possible D gene is TRBD1 (5 bases). The CDR3 extends over 13 amino acids. The germline gives CDR1 SQVTM, CDR2 ANQGSEA. With 8 bases removed from V and 3 bases from J, the gap between germline ends came to 16 bases. The CDR3 region is CSLEGVGDTEAFF. Here the CDR3 DNA reads TGCAGCCTGGAAGGGGTGGGGGACACTGAAGCTTTCTTT. The variable domain in full, with the rest retrieved from reference TRBV29-1 and TRBJ1-1, is SAVISQKPSRDICQRGTSLTIQCQVDSQVTMMFWYRQQPGQSLTLIATANQGSEATYESGFVIDKFPISRPNLTFSTLTVSNMSPEDSSIYLCSLEGVGDTEAFFGQGTRLTVV.

The chain has TRBV9 and TRBJ2-1; 9 bases fit TRBD2. The CDR3 is 15 amino acids. J gave up 4 bases and V 0 bases, and 2 bases lay outside the gene matches. Germline V gives CDR1 SGDLS, CDR2 YYNGEE. The CDR3 loop is CASSVEAGGYNEQFF. The CDR3 DNA reads TGTGCCAGCAGCGTAGAAGCGGGGGGATACAATGAGCAGTTCTTC.

This clonotype was counted only a few times. The gene calls are TRBV6-5 and TRBJ1-1; perhaps TRBD1 as D (5 bases). From germline, CDR1 is MNHEY and CDR2 SVGAGI. Trimming cost V 2 bases and J 6 bases, with 13 bases left between them. This CDR3 has 14 amino acids. This CDR3 reads CASSYNRTLSEAFF. The CDR3 DNA follows: TGTGCCAGCAGTTACAATAGGACACTTTCTGAAGCTTTCTTT.

The rearrangement links TRBV10-3 to TRBJ2-6, with D possibly matching TRBD2 (6 bases). CDR1 is ENHRY, CDR2 SYGVKD, per germline. V was cut by 10 bases and J by 0 bases, with 10 bases left in between. This CDR3 is built from 14 residues. This CDR3 is CATHGGSGANVLTF. CDR3 coding DNA: TGTGCCACCCACGGGGGCTCTGGGGCCAACGTCCTGACTTTC.

In this sample, this clonotype turned up a few times. The chain joins TRBV2 to TRBJ2-3; TRBD2 aligns across 10 bases. The germline gives CDR1 SNHLY, CDR2 FYNNEI. The trim removed 3 bases at V and 6 bases at J, leaving 3 bases unmatched. The CDR3 sequence is 14 residues long. The CDR3 spells CASSESGGADTQYF. The CDR3 region has the DNA TGTGCCAGCAGTGAGAGCGGGGGGGCCGATACGCAGTATTTT.

This clonotype has just a few counts. The CDR3 region has the DNA TGCAGCGTTGAGAGCCAGGGGGGTCAGCCCCAGCATTTT. This gives the protein CSVESQGGQPQHF. The rearrangement links TRBV29-1 to TRBJ1-5; TRBD1 aligns across 7 bases. V gave up 3 bases and J gave up 6 bases; unmatched junction bases: 5. CDR3 size: 13 residues. Per the germline V gene, CDR1 is SQVTM and CDR2 is ANQGSEA.

This chain uses TRBV7-9 with TRBJ2-7, with D possibly matching TRBD1 (6 bases). This CDR3 is 15 amino acids long. The V end was cut by 1 base, the J end by 5 bases, with 15 bases between. The germline gives CDR1 SEHNR, CDR2 FQNEAQ (reference sequence). The CDR3 DNA follows: TGTGCCAGCAGCTTAGGGGGGCACCCGACAAACGAGCAGTACTTC. Its translation: CASSLGGHPTNEQYF.

The chain couples TRBV6-2 or TRBV6-3 to TRBJ2-2, with D hard to call. The germline CDR1 and CDR2 sequences are MNHEY and SVGEGT. Trimming pared 6 bases from V and 6 bases from J, leaving 11 bases between. The CDR3 length is 13 residues. CDR3 residues: CASSSTFSGELFF. Written as DNA, the CDR3 is TGTGCCAGCAGCTCGACCTTCTCCGGGGAGCTGTTTTTT.

This clonotype has a single count. This sequence joins TRBV5-1 and TRBJ2-7, with 10 bases matching TRBD1. CDR1 and CDR2 (germline): SGHRS, YFSETQ. The CDR3 extends over 15 amino acids. V dropped 3 bases and J dropped 6; count of bases not matched to a gene: 9. CDR3 region: CASSSATGTGAEQYF. The CDR3 nucleotides read TGCGCCAGCAGCTCCGCAACCGGGACAGGGGCCGAGCAGTACTTC.

The V gene is TRBV7-2, the J gene TRBJ2-5; D unclear. Germline CDR1 is SGHTA and CDR2 is FQGNSA. The CDR3 is made up of 14 amino acids. V lost 5 bases and J lost 0, with 10 bases in between. CDR3 coding DNA: TGTGCCAGCAGCCGACCGGAATACCAAGAGACCCAGTACTTC. Amino acids: CASSRPEYQETQYF.

The sample holds a few counts of this clonotype. The rearrangement joins TRBV7-2 to TRBJ1-2, with a weak D call TRBD1 (6 bases). The CDR3 has 15 amino acids. Germline CDR1 and CDR2: SGHTA and FQGNSA. Trimming shortened V by 0 bases and J by 7 bases, and 15 bases separated the two germline ends. The CDR3 DNA sequence: TGTGCCAGCAGCTTAGCGTCACAGGGTTGGGGTGGCTACACCTTC. Amino acids: CASSLASQGWGGYTF.

In this sample, this clonotype turned up a few times. The chain combines TRBV6-5 with TRBJ2-5; D gene uncertain. V was clipped by 6 bases and J by 7 bases, with 15 bases between them. The CDR3 consists of 13 residues. Germline V gene sequence: CDR1 MNHEY, CDR2 SVGAGI. The CDR3 DNA reads as TGTGCCAGCAGCTTCGGACCTGAGGCGACCCAGTACTTC. It specifies CASSFGPEATQYF.

CDR3 sequence reads: CASSGTSRDEQFF. CDR3 coding DNA: TGTGCCAGCAGCGGGACCAGCCGCGATGAGCAGTTCTTC. The rearrangement links TRBV9 to TRBJ2-1; D gene ambiguous. The V end was cut by 3 bases, the J end by 8 bases, with 12 bases between. The CDR3 length is 13 residues. CDR1 is SGDLS and CDR2 is YYNGEE in the germline V gene.

In this sample, this clonotype turned up many times. V is TRBV20-1 and J is TRBJ1-5, with a possible D match to TRBD1 (5 bases). Germline V lookup: CDR1 DFQATT, CDR2 SNEGSKA (reference sequence). The CDR3 loop spans 14 amino acids. Trimming stripped 6 bases from V and 5 bases from J, with 17 bases between. In DNA form, the CDR3 reads TGCAGTGCAACCCCCGGGGGGAGCTATCAGCCCCAGCATTTT. Translating gives CSATPGGSYQPQHF.

CDR3 residues: CASSSPGSINQPQHF. DNA of the CDR3: TGTGCCAGCAGTTCGCCAGGTTCTATCAATCAGCCCCAGCATTTT. This chain links TRBV27 with TRBJ1-5; D unresolved. This CDR3 has 15 amino acids. The V and J ends lost 4 bases and 3 bases respectively, with 13 bases between them. CDR1 and CDR2 from the germline V gene are MNHEY and SMNVEV (reference sequence).

The chain joins TRBV20-1 to TRBJ2-7; unclear D gene. V gave up 0 bases and J gave up 3 bases, with 15 bases separating them. CDR3 length equals 15 residues. Germline CDR1 reads DFQATT; CDR2 reads SNEGSKA (reference sequence). This chain's CDR3 is CSARDPRQDDYEQYF. CDR3 DNA: TGCAGTGCTAGAGATCCCAGGCAAGATGACTACGAGCAGTACTTC.

The V and J genes are TRBV20-1 and TRBJ1-4; D ambiguous. V lost 5 bases to trimming and J lost 2 bases, with 9 bases between them. CDR1 is DFQATT and CDR2 is SNEGSKA in the germline V gene (reference sequence). The length of the CDR3 is 13 residues. The CDR3 coding sequence is TGCAGTGCTCGCCGGAATACTAATGAAAAACTGTTTTTT. Translation: CSARRNTNEKLFF.